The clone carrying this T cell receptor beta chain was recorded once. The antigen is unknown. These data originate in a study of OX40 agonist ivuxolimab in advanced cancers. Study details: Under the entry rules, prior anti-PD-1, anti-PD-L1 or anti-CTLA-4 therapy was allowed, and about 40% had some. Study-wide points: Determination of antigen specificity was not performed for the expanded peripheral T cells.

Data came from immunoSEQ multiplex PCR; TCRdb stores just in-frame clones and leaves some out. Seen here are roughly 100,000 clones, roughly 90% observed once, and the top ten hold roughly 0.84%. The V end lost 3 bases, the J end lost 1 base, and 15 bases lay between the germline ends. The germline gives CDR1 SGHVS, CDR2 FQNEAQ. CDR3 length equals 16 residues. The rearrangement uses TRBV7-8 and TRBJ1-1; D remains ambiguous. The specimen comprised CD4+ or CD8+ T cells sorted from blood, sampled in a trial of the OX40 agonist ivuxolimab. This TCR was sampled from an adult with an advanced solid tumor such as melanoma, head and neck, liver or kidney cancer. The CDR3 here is CASSFSEGAGNTEAFF. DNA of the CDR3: TGTGCCAGCAGCTTTTCCGAGGGAGCGGGGAACACTGAAGCTTTCTTT.